This TCR beta chain emerged from a study of blood T cell repertoires in COVID-19. About the research overall: Sources were T cells, B-cell-depleted T cells, or PBMCs; the material itself was cDNA or gDNA.

With 3 bases removed from V and 8 bases from J, the gap between germline ends came to 13 bases. The germline CDR1 and CDR2 sequences are SGDLS and YYNGEE. The CDR3 covers 13 residues. In the source study's methods: Amplification of reference gene primers provided the estimated nucleated cell counts. The repertoire was sequenced with immunoSEQ multiplex PCR; TCRdb's copy has only in-frame clones and lacks some. V, J and clone size reflect that table, while D and trimming were determined from the DNA. In the table there are 300,000 to 400,000 clones, around nine tenths of which are singletons. This chain links TRBV9 with TRBJ2-3; a possible D gene is TRBD1 (6 bases). Sequenced input: peripheral blood. The receptor's source is a woman under 30 who had recovered from COVID-19. The CDR3 DNA follows: TGTGCCAGCAGCGCGGGACATTCGGGTACGCAGTATTTT. This codes for CASSAGHSGTQYF.